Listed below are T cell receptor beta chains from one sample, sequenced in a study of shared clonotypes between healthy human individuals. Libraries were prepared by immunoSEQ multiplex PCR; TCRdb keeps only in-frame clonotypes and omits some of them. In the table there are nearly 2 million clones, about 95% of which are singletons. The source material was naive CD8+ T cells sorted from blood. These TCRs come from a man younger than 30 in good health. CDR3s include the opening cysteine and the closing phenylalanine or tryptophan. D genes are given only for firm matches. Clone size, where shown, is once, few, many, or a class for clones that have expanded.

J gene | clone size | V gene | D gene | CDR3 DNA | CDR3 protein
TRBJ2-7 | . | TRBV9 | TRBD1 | TGTGCCAGCAGCGCGCGACAGGGGTCCTACGAGCAGTACTTC | CASSARQGSYEQYF
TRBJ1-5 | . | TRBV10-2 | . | TGCGCCAGCAGTGGGCAGGACAGCAATCAGCCCCAGCATTTT | CASSGQDSNQPQHF
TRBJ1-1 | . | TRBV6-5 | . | TGTGCCAGCAGCATAGCAGTTTCCGGAGGCACTGAAGCTTTCTTT | CASSIAVSGGTEAFF
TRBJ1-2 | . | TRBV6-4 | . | TGTGCCAGCAGTGACCACCCAAGTAACTATGGCTACACCTTC | CASSDHPSNYGYTF
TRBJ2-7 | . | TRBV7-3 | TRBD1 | TGTGCCAGCAGCCCCGACAGGGCCTACGAGCAGTACTTC | CASSPDRAYEQYF
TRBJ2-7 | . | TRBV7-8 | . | TGTGCCAGCAGCTTAGTTGGGGGAAGGGAGCAGTACTTC | CASSLVGGREQYF
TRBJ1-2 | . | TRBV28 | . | TGTGCCAGCAGTTTCATGTTGTTGAACTATGGCTACACCTTC | CASSFMLLNYGYTF
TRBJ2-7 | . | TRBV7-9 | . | TGTGCCAGCAGCTCGACAGTGTACGAGCAGTACTTC | CASSSTVYEQYF
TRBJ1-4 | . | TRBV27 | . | TGTGCCAGCAGTTTAGCTGCCGGGGCGTATGAAAAACTGTTTTTT | CASSLAAGAYEKLFF
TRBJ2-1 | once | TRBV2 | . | TGTGCCAGCAGTGAATCGCTTAGCGCCTACTCCTACAATGAGCAGTTCTTC | CASSESLSAYSYNEQFF
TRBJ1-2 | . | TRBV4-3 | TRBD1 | TGCGCCAGCAGCCCCTCTGGGACAGATTATGGCTACACCTTC | CASSPSGTDYGYTF
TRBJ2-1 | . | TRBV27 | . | TGTGCCAGCAGTTTCACCTCCTACAATGAGCAGTTCTTC | CASSFTSYNEQFF
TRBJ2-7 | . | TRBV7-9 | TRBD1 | TGTGCCAGCAGCTTTTGGGGGACAGAGAATTTCTACGAGCAGTACTTC | CASSFWGTENFYEQYF
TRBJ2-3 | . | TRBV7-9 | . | TGTGCCAGCAGCCACCAGGGGACAGATACGCAGTATTTT | CASSHQGTDTQYF
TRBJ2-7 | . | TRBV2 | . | TGTGCCAGCAGTGTCGGAACGAATAATCTGGGCTACGAGCAGTACTTC | CASSVGTNNLGYEQYF
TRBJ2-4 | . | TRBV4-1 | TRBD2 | TGCGCCAGCAGCCAAACGATGGGGACTAGCGGAAACATTCAGTACTTC | CASSQTMGTSGNIQYF
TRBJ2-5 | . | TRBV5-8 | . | TGTGCCAGCAGCTTGACCGGCTACGGGGCGACGAGGGAGACCCAGTACTTC | CASSLTGYGATRETQYF
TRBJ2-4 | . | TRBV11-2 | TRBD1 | TGTGCCAGCAGCTTAATTCCAGGGGGCGTGGACATTCAGTACTTC | CASSLIPGGVDIQYF
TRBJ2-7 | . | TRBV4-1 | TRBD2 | TGCGCCAGCAGCCACCGACTAGCGGGGGGGTACGAGCAGTACTTC | CASSHRLAGGYEQYF
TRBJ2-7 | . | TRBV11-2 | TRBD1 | TGTGCCAGCAGCCCGGGACAGGGGTTTTTCTCCTACGAGCAGTACTTC | CASSPGQGFFSYEQYF
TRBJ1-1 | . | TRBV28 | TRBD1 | TGTGCCAGCAGTTTAGGGTGGACAGGGGGTGAAGCTTTCTTT | CASSLGWTGGEAFF
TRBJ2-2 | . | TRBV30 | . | TGTGCCTGGAGTGCGCTGAACACCGGGGAGCTGTTTTTT | CAWSALNTGELFF
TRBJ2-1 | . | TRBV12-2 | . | TGTGCAAGTCGCTTCGGGGGCCCGTCCTACAATGAGCAGTTCTTC | CASRFGGPSYNEQFF
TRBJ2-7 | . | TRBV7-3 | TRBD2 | TGTGCCAGCAGCTTAACCCGGGCCAGCGGGGGCCGAAGCTCCTACGAGCAGTACTTC | CASSLTRASGGRSSYEQYF
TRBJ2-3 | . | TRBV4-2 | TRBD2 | TGTGCCACCCGCCGGGAGGAAGGGTGGGGCACAGATACGCAGTATTTT | CATRREEGWGTDTQYF
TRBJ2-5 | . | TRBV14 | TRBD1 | TGTGCCAGCAGCCGCCAGGACGGACTGGACAGGGCTTGGGAGACCCAGTACTTC | CASSRQDGLDRAWETQYF
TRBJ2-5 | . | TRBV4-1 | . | TGCGCCAGCAGCGCTGGGTGGGAGACCCAGTACTTC | CASSAGWETQYF
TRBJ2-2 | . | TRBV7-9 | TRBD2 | TGTGCCAGCAGCTTATCGACTAGCGGGAGGGCCGGCGGGGAGCTGTTTTTT | CASSLSTSGRAGGELFF
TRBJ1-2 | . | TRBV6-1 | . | TGTGCCAGCAGTGAATACAGCCTTCCTAACTATGGCTACACCTTC | CASSEYSLPNYGYTF
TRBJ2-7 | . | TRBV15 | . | TGTGCCACCAGCAGAGAGGGCATCCCCACCTACGAGCAGTACTTC | CATSREGIPTYEQYF
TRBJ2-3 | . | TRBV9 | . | TGTGCCAGCAGCGTAGTAAGTGCAGATACGCAGTATTTT | CASSVVSADTQYF
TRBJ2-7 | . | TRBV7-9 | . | TGTGCCAGCAGCCCCTGGGCGGGCGAGCAGTACTTC | CASSPWAGEQYF
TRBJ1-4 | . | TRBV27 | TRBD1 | TGTGCCAGCAGTTTATTAGGGGGCCAGGAAAAACTGTTTTTT | CASSLLGGQEKLFF
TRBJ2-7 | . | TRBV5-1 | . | TGCGCCAGCAGCTTGGGCGGCACCTACGAGCAGTACTTC | CASSLGGTYEQYF
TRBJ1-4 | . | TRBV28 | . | TGTGCCAGCAGTTTATACCGAGGGTTTCCTAATGAAAAACTGTTTTTT | CASSLYRGFPNEKLFF
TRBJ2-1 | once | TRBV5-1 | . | TGCGCCAGCAGCTTTCCGCACTCCTACAATGAGCAGTTCTTC | CASSFPHSYNEQFF
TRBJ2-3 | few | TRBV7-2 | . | TGTGCCAGCAGCTCTTGGGGGAGCCTCGATACGCAGTATTTT | CASSSWGSLDTQYF
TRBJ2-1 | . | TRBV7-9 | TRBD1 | TGTGCCAGCAGACCTACCGGGACAGCTAACAATGAGCAGTTCTTC | CASRPTGTANNEQFF
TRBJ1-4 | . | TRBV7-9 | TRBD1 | TGTGCCAGCAGCCACCGGCCCGGGACAGGGCCAGAAAAACTGTTTTTT | CASSHRPGTGPEKLFF
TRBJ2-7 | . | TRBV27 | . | TGTGCCAGCAGTTTAGAATCAGGTTACGAGCAGTACTTC | CASSLESGYEQYF